A selection of T cell receptor beta chains follows, all from one sample in a study of sequential checkpoint blockade in melanoma. Some clones are missing from TCRdb's copy, which holds only in-frame ones; the method was immunoSEQ multiplex PCR. The data show over 10,000 clones, about 65% seen once. This sample comprised CD8+ T cells sorted from blood (inferred from file names), obtained from a patient given nivolumab and ipilimumab in sequence. These receptors originate from a human donor with melanoma. Both conserved end residues are part of each CDR3. A D gene is named only where the DNA matches it firmly. Rows give clone size only sometimes, using once, few, many, or a class for an expanded clone.

d_call: NA
j_call: TRBJ2-3
clone_size: NA
v_call: TRBV15
cdr3_nt: TGTGCCACCAGCAGAGTACGACTGGATACGCAGTATTTT
cdr3_aa: CATSRVRLDTQYF

d_call: TRBD2
j_call: TRBJ2-7
clone_size: few
v_call: TRBV2
cdr3_nt: TGTGCCAGCAGTTACCGACTAGCCTCGCTCCTCTCCTACGAGCAGTACTTC
cdr3_aa: CASSYRLASLLSYEQYF

d_call: TRBD1
j_call: TRBJ2-7
clone_size: NA
v_call: TRBV7-9
cdr3_nt: TGTGCCAGCAGCGCGGACAGGTTCTACGAGCAGTACTTC
cdr3_aa: CASSADRFYEQYF

d_call: TRBD1
j_call: TRBJ2-5
clone_size: NA
v_call: TRBV7-2
cdr3_nt: TGTGCCAGCAGTCAGGGGGCTCGCCAAGAGACCCAGTACTTC
cdr3_aa: CASSQGARQETQYF

d_call: NA
j_call: TRBJ2-7
clone_size: few
v_call: TRBV19
cdr3_nt: TGTGCCAGTAGCGTCGCAGGTACCTACGAGCAGTACTTC
cdr3_aa: CASSVAGTYEQYF

d_call: TRBD2
j_call: TRBJ2-1
clone_size: NA
v_call: TRBV9
cdr3_nt: TGTGCCAGCAGCGTAGGGTCGGGAGGGCCACGGAATGAGCAGTTCTTC
cdr3_aa: CASSVGSGGPRNEQFF

d_call: TRBD1
j_call: TRBJ1-4
clone_size: NA
v_call: TRBV28
cdr3_nt: TGTGCCAGCAGTTTATTCGCAGGGGGCCTTAGGGAAAAACTGTTTTTT
cdr3_aa: CASSLFAGGLREKLFF

d_call: TRBD1
j_call: TRBJ2-7
clone_size: NA
v_call: TRBV4-3
cdr3_nt: TGCGCCAGCAGCCCCTACAGGGGATCCTACGAGCAGTACTTC
cdr3_aa: CASSPYRGSYEQYF

d_call: TRBD1
j_call: TRBJ2-2
clone_size: many
v_call: TRBV7-2
cdr3_nt: TGTGCCAGCAGCTTAACCGACGGACAGGGGACCGGGGAGCTGTTTTTT
cdr3_aa: CASSLTDGQGTGELFF

d_call: TRBD1
j_call: TRBJ2-7
clone_size: once
v_call: TRBV19
cdr3_nt: TGTGCCAGTAGGACCGGGACAGGGGGTTTCTACGAGCAGTACTTC
cdr3_aa: CASRTGTGGFYEQYF

d_call: NA
j_call: TRBJ1-2
clone_size: NA
v_call: TRBV19
cdr3_nt: TGTGCCAGTAGTATAGGAACTCCTACGCGTGGCTACACCTTC
cdr3_aa: CASSIGTPTRGYTF

d_call: TRBD1
j_call: TRBJ1-4
clone_size: few
v_call: TRBV6-1
cdr3_nt: TGTGCCATCAGTGCAGGGACAGGGGGCTCCGCAACTAATGAAAAACTGTTTTTT
cdr3_aa: CAISAGTGGSATNEKLFF

d_call: NA
j_call: TRBJ1-2
clone_size: NA
v_call: TRBV12-5
cdr3_nt: TGTGCTAGTGCTCCGGGGGGGACGGACTATGGCTACACCTTC
cdr3_aa: CASAPGGTDYGYTF

d_call: TRBD1
j_call: TRBJ2-7
clone_size: NA
v_call: TRBV9
cdr3_nt: TGTGCCAGCAGCGTAGTCCCAGGGGGCACCTACGAGCAGTACTTC
cdr3_aa: CASSVVPGGTYEQYF

d_call: NA
j_call: TRBJ2-7
clone_size: NA
v_call: TRBV5-5
cdr3_nt: TGTGCCAGCAGCTTGGCTCAGGGCCCTACCTACGAGCAGTACTTC
cdr3_aa: CASSLAQGPTYEQYF

d_call: TRBD1
j_call: TRBJ1-1
clone_size: few
v_call: TRBV10-3
cdr3_nt: TGTGCCATCACGCGGACAGGCGAGAACACTGAAGCTTTCTTT
cdr3_aa: CAITRTGENTEAFF

d_call: NA
j_call: TRBJ2-7
clone_size: NA
v_call: TRBV5-3
cdr3_nt: TGTGCCAGCAGCCCGGATACCACGGGGGAGCAGTACTTC
cdr3_aa: CASSPDTTGEQYF